The clone carrying this T cell receptor (beta chain) has just a few counts. Its matching antigen is unknown. Individual cDNA molecules were tagged with unique molecular identifiers. In TCRdb, the 5' RACE reads were re-called with MiXCR into one record per CDR3 protein. Altogether 65,000 to 90,000 distinct CDR3 sequences are present, 9% to 15% being singletons, with the ten largest covering 5% to 8%. These data come from a study of early T cells in non-severe SARS-CoV-2 infection. About the research overall: Sequencing was performed on bulk RNA from unsorted whole blood, leaving chains unpaired. Study-level findings and limits: Matches to VDJdb favored anti-spike CD8 responses and missed private and CD4 specificities.

This CDR3 has 15 amino acids. Trimming shortened V by 0 bases and J by 4 bases, and 7 bases separated the two germline ends. Germline values: CDR1 SGHAT, CDR2 FQNNGV. Sequenced material: whole blood. J is TRBJ1-6 and V is TRBV11-2, with no clear D. The receptor's source is an adult who was a healthcare worker with PCR-confirmed SARS-CoV-2 infection or an uninfected control (not recorded which). The CDR3 coding sequence is TGTGCCAGCAGCTTAGAGTTACAGTATAATTCACCCCTCCACTTT. Its translation: CASSLELQYNSPLHF.